This T cell receptor (beta chain) was sequenced in a study of T cell changes during pregnancy in multiple sclerosis. V lost 8 bases and J lost 7, with 14 bases in between. The CDR3 consists of 12 residues. Germline values: CDR1 MNHNY, CDR2 SVGAGI (reference sequence). TCRdb's table, derived via immunoSEQ multiplex PCR, lists solely in-frame clones and lacks some. The data show roughly 100,000 clones, just over 90% seen once. This clone came up a few times. The TCR originated in a female donor in good health, enrolled as a control in a pregnancy study. The chain links TRBV6-6 to TRBJ1-1; tentative D call: TRBD1 (5 bases). Here the sequenced sample was peripheral blood, taken in the second trimester of pregnancy. The CDR3 protein is CASVGLGGEAFF. The DNA of the CDR3 is TGTGCCAGCGTCGGCTTGGGGGGTGAAGCTTTCTTT.